The T cell receptor beta chain under discussion was sequenced for a study of blood T cell repertoires in COVID-19. The CDR3 consists of 16 residues. Germline CDR1 and CDR2: LNHDA and SQIVND (reference sequence). The V and J ends lost 6 bases and 4 bases respectively, with 22 bases between them. Method: immunoSEQ multiplex PCR; TCRdb's copy keeps in-frame clones and lacks some. The sample shows more than 250,000 clones, around 80% of them seen only once. Sequencing was carried out using PBMCs or T cells enriched from blood (not recorded which). This TCR was recovered from a man between 40 and 49 years old who had been exposed to COVID-19. This sequence joins TRBV19 and TRBJ2-7, with no clear D. The chain's CDR3 is CASSPRGSLQRYEQYF. The DNA for the CDR3 is TGTGCCAGTAGCCCGAGAGGCAGCCTACAACGTTACGAGCAGTACTTC.